A single sample is the source of the 14 T cell receptor beta chains below, sequenced in a study of human T cells and chemical hapten exposure. The time point here: patch test 2, 6 weeks after DPC sensitization. The sample's treatment: therapeutic diphenylcyclopropenone sensitization with weekly scalp DPC. TCRdb itself ran the RACE reads through MiXCR, one entry per CDR3 protein. The data contain some 350,000 distinct CDR3 sequences, nearly 6.5% of them singletons. The sample was whole blood, taken in connection with sensitization to the hapten diphenylcyclopropenone (DPC). The receptors shown here come from a woman aged 18-29 years with alopecia areata. Some clones in this sample may be carry-over from other donors' samples.

V and J are TRBV6-6 and TRBJ2-6, with D tentatively TRBD1 (5 bases). This CDR3 region has 15 residues. CDR1 is MNHNY, CDR2 SVGAGI, per germline (reference sequence). The V gene lost 5 bases and the J gene lost 0 bases, with 8 bases spanning the gap. CDR3 bases: TGTGCCAGCAGTGGGGCCCGCTCTGGGGCCAACGTCCTGACTTTC. Translation gives CASSGARSGANVLTF.

This clonotype was recorded many times. The gene calls are TRBV11-1 and TRBJ2-1, with TRBD2 matching over 7 bases. Germline trimming cut 6 bases from V and 4 bases from J; bases unmatched to any gene: 9. Germline CDR1 is SGHAT and CDR2 is FQDESV (reference sequence). The CDR3 length is 15 residues. CDR3 DNA: TGTGCCAGCAGTCCTCGGGGCGGGGGTTACAATGAGCAGTTCTTC. This codes for CASSPRGGGYNEQFF.

This clonotype was seen more than once but under ten times. The chain uses TRBV11-2 and TRBJ2-3; 13 nucleotides agree with TRBD2. The length of the CDR3 is 16 residues. V shed 5 bases, J shed 7 bases, and the junction held 9 bases outside the gene matches. Germline V gene sequence: CDR1 SGHAT, CDR2 FQNNGV. CDR3 nucleotide sequence: TGTGCCAGCAGCCGGACTAGCGGGGGAGAACCCTATACGCAGTATTTT. It codes for CASSRTSGGEPYTQYF.

This clonotype was found a few times. V usage is TRBV20-1 and J usage is TRBJ2-3; D is possibly TRBD2 (5 bases). The germline CDR1 and CDR2 sequences are DFQATT and SNEGSKA (reference sequence). Trimming took 3 bases from V and 3 from J, leaving 10 bases between them. The length of the CDR3 is 13 residues. DNA of the CDR3: TGCAGTGCTAGGGACTTGCCTACAGATACGCAGTATTTT. This translates into CSARDLPTDTQYF.

This clonotype was seen only a few times. This rearrangement joins TRBV5-5 to TRBJ1-6; TRBD1 is a possible D gene (5 bases). CDR1 is SGHKS, CDR2 YYEKEE, per germline (reference sequence). The ends were cut back, 3 bases at V and 6 bases at J, with 10 bases in the middle. The length of the CDR3 is 14 residues. The CDR3 protein is CASSWGQLNSPLHF. CDR3 bases: TGTGCCAGCAGCTGGGGCCAGCTTAATTCACCCCTCCACTTT.

This clonotype was seen a handful of times. The chain carries TRBV11-1 and TRBJ1-1; D unresolved. Germline-derived CDR1 and CDR2 are SGHAT and FQDESV (reference sequence). This CDR3 comprises 16 residues. Trimming shortened V by 0 bases and J by 1 base, and 12 bases separated the two germline ends. In DNA form, the CDR3 reads TGTGCCAGCAGCTTAGCGCTGGGCAATTCGAACACTGAAGCTTTCTTT. It codes for CASSLALGNSNTEAFF.

A word on this clonotype: A much larger clone differs by one base, so this may be a read error. Because the CDR3 is missing its conserved closing phenylalanine or tryptophan, this is likely a read error. CDR3 loop: CASSLVQGLDTEAFY. The CDR3 nucleotides are TGTGCCAGCAGCTTAGTACAGGGCCTCGACACTGAAGCTTTCTAT. The rearrangement links TRBV7-2 to TRBJ1-1, with D maybe TRBD1 (6 bases). The CDR3 sequence is 15 residues long. V was pared by 1 base and J by 3 bases, with 12 bases between. CDR1 is SGHTA, CDR2 FQGNSA, per germline.

In its sample, this clonotype was seen a few times. The chain joins TRBV7-8 to TRBJ2-1; D gene uncertain. This CDR3 region has 15 residues. CDR1 and CDR2 (germline): SGHVS, FQNEAQ. Trimming shortened V by 5 bases and J by 9 bases, and 20 bases separated the two germline ends. DNA of the CDR3: TGTGCCAGCAGCGAACGTAGTAGGGCCCTCGGTGAGCAGTTCTTC. Encoded protein: CASSERSRALGEQFF.

This sequence joins TRBV5-1 and TRBJ2-7; weak D call: TRBD2 (6 bases). Between the trimmed V and J ends, which lost 0 bases and 3 bases, there was a span of 13 bases. CDR3 length: 15 residues. CDR1 is SGHRS and CDR2 is YFSETQ in the germline V gene. CDR3 sequence: CASSLGGTGYYEQYF. The CDR3 nucleotides read TGCGCCAGCAGCTTGGGCGGGACGGGTTACTACGAGCAGTACTTC.

This clonotype was counted between two and nine times. The rearrangement links TRBV4-2 to TRBJ1-1; TRBD1 agrees at 12 bases. The CDR3 is made up of 15 amino acids. V trimming: 1 base; J trimming: 8 bases; junction bases outside the gene matches: 5. CDR1 and CDR2 (germline): LGHNA, YNFKEQ. CDR3 DNA: TGTGCCAGCAGCCAAGGGGGACAGGGGGCGATGGAAGCTTTCTTT. Protein: CASSQGGQGAMEAFF.

The gene calls are TRBV6-5 and TRBJ1-2, with a tentative D call TRBD1 (5 bases). The CDR3 contains 16 residues. Deletions cut 6 bases from V and 0 bases from J, with 17 bases between. Germline V CDR1 and CDR2: MNHEY, SVGAGI. The CDR3 loop is CASSRQTSFPNYGYTF. In nucleotides, the CDR3 is TGTGCCAGCAGCCGACAGACGAGCTTTCCTAACTATGGCTACACCTTC.

This clonotype was seen at least ten times. The V call is TRBV20-1, the J call TRBJ1-1; TRBD1 might be the D (6 bases). The CDR3 covers 16 residues. The germline gives CDR1 DFQATT, CDR2 SNEGSKA (reference sequence). Trimming stripped 0 bases from V and 3 bases from J, with 17 bases between. The CDR3: CSARDWGRGRDTEAFF. The DNA of the CDR3 is TGCAGTGCTAGAGATTGGGGCAGGGGAAGAGACACTGAAGCTTTCTTT.

In its sample, this clonotype was seen a few times. The chain employs TRBV10-3 and TRBJ1-6; tentatively, D is TRBD1 (6 bases). CDR1 is ENHRY and CDR2 is SYGVKD in the germline V gene. Trimming took off 6 bases at V and 7 bases at J, with 16 bases between the two ends. The CDR3 covers 15 residues. This chain's CDR3 is CAIRETLGQNSPLHF. In DNA form, the CDR3 reads TGTGCCATCAGGGAGACACTAGGACAGAATTCACCCCTCCACTTT.

This clonotype was recorded many times. This chain connects TRBV20-1 to TRBJ1-6; 7 positions match TRBD1. The J segment lost 12 bases and the V segment lost 3 bases, leaving 8 bases of the junction unmatched. The CDR3 is made up of 13 amino acids. Germline loops: CDR1 DFQATT, CDR2 SNEGSKA (reference sequence). CDR3 region: CSASQGGGKPLHF. For the CDR3, the DNA is TGCAGTGCTAGCCAGGGGGGAGGAAAACCCCTCCACTTT.